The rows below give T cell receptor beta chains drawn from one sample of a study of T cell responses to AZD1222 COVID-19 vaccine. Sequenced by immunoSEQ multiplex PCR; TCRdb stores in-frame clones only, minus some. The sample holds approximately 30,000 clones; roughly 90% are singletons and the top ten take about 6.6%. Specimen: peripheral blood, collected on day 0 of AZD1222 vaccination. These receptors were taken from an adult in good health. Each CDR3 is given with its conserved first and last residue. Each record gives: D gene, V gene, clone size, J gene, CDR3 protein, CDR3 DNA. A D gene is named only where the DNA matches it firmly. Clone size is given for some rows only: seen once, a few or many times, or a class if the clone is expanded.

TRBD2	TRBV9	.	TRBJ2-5	CASSVVGSGGETQYF	TGTGCCAGCAGCGTAGTCGGTAGCGGGGGTGAGACCCAGTACTTC
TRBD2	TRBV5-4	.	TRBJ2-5	CASSLGTSGGETQYF	TGTGCCAGCAGCCTAGGGACTAGCGGGGGAGAGACCCAGTACTTC
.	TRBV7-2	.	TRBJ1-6	CASRPGTGSPLHF	TGTGCCAGCAGACCAGGTACCGGATCACCCCTCCACTTT
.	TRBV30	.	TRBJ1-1	CAWEGQGYTEAFF	TGTGCCTGGGAGGGTCAGGGGTATACTGAAGCTTTCTTT
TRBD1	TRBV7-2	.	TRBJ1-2	CASSFYRTGVNGYTF	TGTGCCAGCAGCTTCTACAGAACAGGGGTTAATGGCTACACCTTC
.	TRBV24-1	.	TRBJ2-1	CATSDLSAYNEQFF	TGTGCCACCAGTGATTTGAGTGCTTACAATGAGCAGTTCTTC
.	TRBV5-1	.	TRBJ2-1	CASSLILNNEQFF	TGCGCCAGCAGCTTGATACTTAACAATGAGCAGTTCTTC
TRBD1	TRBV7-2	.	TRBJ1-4	CASRGWAQGVKEKLFF	TGTGCCAGCAGGGGGTGGGCACAGGGGGTAAAAGAAAAACTGTTTTTT
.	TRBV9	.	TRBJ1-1	CASTERGETEAFF	TGTGCCAGCACCGAGCGTGGGGAGACTGAAGCTTTCTTT
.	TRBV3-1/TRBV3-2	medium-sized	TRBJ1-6	CASGRINSPLHF	TGTGCCAGCGGGCGGATAAATTCACCCCTCCACTTT
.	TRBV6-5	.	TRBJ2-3	CASSQLGNTDTQYF	TGTGCCAGCAGTCAGTTGGGTAACACAGATACGCAGTATTTT
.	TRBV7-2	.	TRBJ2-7	CASSSYLKESYEQYF	TGTGCCAGCAGCTCCTATTTAAAAGAATCCTACGAGCAGTACTTC
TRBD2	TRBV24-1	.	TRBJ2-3	CATSGTSGRAGDTQYF	TGTGCCACCAGTGGAACTAGCGGGAGGGCCGGGGATACGCAGTATTTT
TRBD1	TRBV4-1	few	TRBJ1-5	CASSQADRADQPQHF	TGCGCCAGCAGCCAAGCGGACAGGGCTGATCAGCCCCAGCATTTT
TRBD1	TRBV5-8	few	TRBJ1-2	CASSWTGANRGYTF	TGTGCCAGCAGCTGGACAGGGGCTAACCGCGGCTACACCTTC
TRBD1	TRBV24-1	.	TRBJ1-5	CAAPLQGQPYSNQPQHF	TGTGCCGCCCCTTTACAGGGGCAACCGTATAGCAATCAGCCCCAGCATTTT
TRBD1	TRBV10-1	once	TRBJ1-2	CASSLGQGNYGYTF	TGCGCCAGCAGTTTAGGACAGGGAAACTATGGCTACACCTTC
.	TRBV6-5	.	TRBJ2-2	CASRAQDFAGELFF	TGTGCCAGCAGAGCCCAGGATTTCGCCGGGGAGCTGTTTTTT
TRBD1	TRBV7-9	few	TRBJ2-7	CASSPGTGYEQYF	TGTGCCAGCAGCCCCGGGACAGGCTACGAGCAGTACTTC
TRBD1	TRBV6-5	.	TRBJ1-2	CASRAGQGNYGYTF	TGTGCCAGCAGGGCAGGACAGGGAAACTATGGCTACACCTTC
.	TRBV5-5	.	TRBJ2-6	CASSWKRNSGTGANVLTF	TGTGCCAGCAGCTGGAAAAGGAACTCAGGGACCGGGGCCAACGTCCTGACTTTC
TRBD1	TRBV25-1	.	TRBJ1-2	CASSGSGTGFFSGYTF	TGTGCCAGCAGTGGCTCCGGGACAGGGTTTTTCTCTGGCTACACCTTC
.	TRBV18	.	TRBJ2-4	CASSLRPGDIQYF	TGTGCCAGCTCACTTCGACCTGGGGACATTCAGTACTTC
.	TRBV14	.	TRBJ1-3	CASRGSGNTIYF	TGTGCCAGCAGGGGATCTGGAAACACCATATATTTT
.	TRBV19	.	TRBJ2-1	CASSPPRAGRHNEQFF	TGTGCCAGTAGTCCCCCGAGGGCAGGGAGGCACAATGAGCAGTTCTTC
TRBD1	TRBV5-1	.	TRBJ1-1	CASSSDRGKAFF	TGCGCCAGCAGCTCAGACAGGGGGAAGGCTTTCTTT
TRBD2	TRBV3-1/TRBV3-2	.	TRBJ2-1	CASSQEGLAVEHEQFF	TGTGCCAGCAGCCAAGAGGGACTAGCGGTAGAGCATGAGCAGTTCTTC
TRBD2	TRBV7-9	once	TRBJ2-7	CASSSRTSVSYEQYF	TGTGCCAGCAGCTCCCGGACTAGCGTCTCCTACGAGCAGTACTTC
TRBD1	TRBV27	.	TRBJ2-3	CASSRGQGPTDTQYF	TGTGCCAGCAGTCGCGGACAGGGTCCAACCGATACGCAGTATTTT
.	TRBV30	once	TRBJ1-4	CACKPLLTTNEKLFF	TGTGCCTGCAAACCTCTGTTAACAACTAATGAAAAACTGTTTTTT
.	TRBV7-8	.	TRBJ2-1	CASSSPTATYNEQFF	TGTGCCAGCAGCTCACCGACAGCTACATACAATGAGCAGTTCTTC
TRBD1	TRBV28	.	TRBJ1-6	CASSSGGQGSSPLHF	TGTGCCAGCAGTTCGGGGGGACAGGGCTCCTCACCCCTCCACTTT
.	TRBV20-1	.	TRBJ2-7	CSARWGGEQYF	TGCAGTGCTAGGTGGGGCGGCGAGCAGTACTTC